Listed below are T cell receptor beta chains from one sample, sequenced in a study of graft-versus-host responses after intestinal transplantation. The method was immunoSEQ multiplex PCR; TCRdb's version includes in-frame clones alone and lacks a portion of them. The sample has some 95,000 clones; about 91% are singletons. The antigens of these receptors remain unknown. The sequences come from unstimulated CD8+ T cells sorted from spleen or lymph node cells, collected before intestinal transplant. The receptors originated from a human donor who received an intestinal transplant. Both conserved end residues are part of each CDR3. A D gene is named only where the DNA matches it firmly. Size tells how often a clone was seen (once, few, many) or the class of an expanded clone, and some rows leave it out.

v_call	d_call	j_call	clone_size	cdr3_nt	cdr3_aa
TRBV2	-	TRBJ2-7	once	TGTGCCAGCGAGATCTTCGAGCAGTACTTC	CASEIFEQYF
TRBV7-8	-	TRBJ2-2	-	TGTGCCAGCAGCTTTTTAGAGAACACCGGGGAGCTGTTTTTT	CASSFLENTGELFF
TRBV4-1	TRBD1	TRBJ1-1	-	TGCGCCAGCAGCCAGACAGGGAGTGAAGCTTTCTTT	CASSQTGSEAFF
TRBV27	-	TRBJ2-2	-	TGTGCCAGCACGGACAGTGTCACCGGGGAGCTGTTTTTT	CASTDSVTGELFF
TRBV4-3	-	TRBJ2-7	once	TGCGCCAGCAGCCAAGGGACAGGGAGGGACGAGCAGTACTTC	CASSQGTGRDEQYF
TRBV13	-	TRBJ2-1	once	TGTGCCAGCGACACTGCGGGGTCCAATGAGCAGTTCTTC	CASDTAGSNEQFF
TRBV2	-	TRBJ1-3	-	TGTGCCAGCAGTTCAACCCTATCTCACTACTCTGGAAACACCATATATTTT	CASSSTLSHYSGNTIYF
TRBV29-1	-	TRBJ2-2	-	TGCAGCGTCATCCAGGGGTCGAACACCGGGGAGCTGTTTTTT	CSVIQGSNTGELFF
TRBV7-3	TRBD2	TRBJ2-3	-	TGTGCCAGCAGCTTAACTAGCGGGAGGGCAGATACGCAGTATTTT	CASSLTSGRADTQYF
TRBV7-9	TRBD1	TRBJ1-1	once	TGTGCCAGCAGGCGTACAGGGGGCACTGAAGCTTTCTTT	CASRRTGGTEAFF
TRBV28	TRBD1	TRBJ2-7	-	TGTGCCAGCAGTGACAGGGCTGACGAGCAGTACTTC	CASSDRADEQYF
TRBV4-1	TRBD1	TRBJ2-7	-	TGCGCCAGCAGCCCCGGACAGGGGGTTTACGAGCAGTACTTC	CASSPGQGVYEQYF
TRBV28	TRBD1	TRBJ2-2	few	TGTGCCAGCAGTTTCCCCAGGGGGCCCGGGGAGCTGTTTTTT	CASSFPRGPGELFF
TRBV5-4	TRBD2	TRBJ2-7	once	TGTGCCAGCAGTCAAGCGGGAGGTTCCTACGAGCAGTACTTC	CASSQAGGSYEQYF
TRBV4-1	-	TRBJ1-2	once	TGCGCCAGCAGCCAAGATAGAGGATGGGGCTACACCTTC	CASSQDRGWGYTF
TRBV27	-	TRBJ2-3	-	TGTGCCAGCAGTCTTTCGTCCCCCCTAGCAGATACGCAGTATTTT	CASSLSSPLADTQYF
TRBV27	TRBD2	TRBJ2-3	-	TGTGCCAGCAGTCCCGTTTCCACTAGCGGGGGGCTCACAGATACGCAGTATTTT	CASSPVSTSGGLTDTQYF
TRBV6-1	TRBD1	TRBJ2-7	-	TGTGCCAGCAGTGAACGGGTCCCGGGACAGGGTAACGAGCAGTACTTC	CASSERVPGQGNEQYF
TRBV30	TRBD1	TRBJ1-1	-	TGTGCCTGGAGTGTCTCGGACAGGGGGACTGAAGCTTTCTTT	CAWSVSDRGTEAFF
TRBV25-1	TRBD2	TRBJ2-1	-	TGTGCCAGCAGTTTTCCGGGACTAGCGTTCCCAGCGCAGTTCTTC	CASSFPGLAFPAQFF
TRBV5-1	TRBD2	TRBJ2-7	-	TGCGCCAGCAGCACCGGGACTAGCGCTTCCTACGAGCAGTACTTC	CASSTGTSASYEQYF
TRBV5-1	TRBD1	TRBJ1-1	-	TGCGCCAGCAGCTTGGCACAGGGGGGAGGCACTGAAGCTTTCTTT	CASSLAQGGGTEAFF
TRBV7-9	-	TRBJ1-1	-	TGTGCCAGCAGCTACGCGTGGAGGATGAACACTGAAGCTTTCTTT	CASSYAWRMNTEAFF
TRBV14	-	TRBJ2-1	once	TGTGCCAGCAGCCAACTATCCTACAATGAGCAGTTCTTC	CASSQLSYNEQFF
TRBV30	-	TRBJ1-1	-	TGTGCCTGCCGGCGGCAGAACACTGAAGCTTTCTTT	CACRRQNTEAFF
TRBV28	-	TRBJ1-2	-	TGTGCCAGCAGTATAGCGTGGGTGGCAGCTCATGGCTACACCTTC	CASSIAWVAAHGYTF
TRBV4-3	TRBD1	TRBJ1-1	-	TGCGCCAGCAGCCACCGGACAGGGCCTAACACTGAAGCTTTCTTT	CASSHRTGPNTEAFF
TRBV19	-	TRBJ1-2	-	TGTGCCAGTAGTAGGGGCTTGTACTCCAGAAACTATGGCTACACCTTC	CASSRGLYSRNYGYTF
TRBV7-9	TRBD2	TRBJ2-1	-	TGTGCCAGCAGCGGGACTAGCGGGAGAGGGGCTGAGCAGTTCTTC	CASSGTSGRGAEQFF
TRBV30	TRBD1	TRBJ1-1	-	TGTGCCTGGAGTCTCTCGACAGGGCTTGAGGCTTTCTTT	CAWSLSTGLEAFF
TRBV7-2	TRBD1	TRBJ1-5	-	TGTGCCAGCAGCTTAGACTGGACAGGGAGACAGCCCCAGCATTTT	CASSLDWTGRQPQHF
TRBV7-7	TRBD2	TRBJ2-3	-	TGTGCCAGCAGCAAGACTAGCAGACTCACAGATACGCAGTATTTT	CASSKTSRLTDTQYF
TRBV11-2	TRBD2	TRBJ2-1	once	TGTGCCAGCAGCGATGGGGGAGGGCTAAACAATGAGCAGTTCTTC	CASSDGGGLNNEQFF
TRBV27	-	TRBJ2-1	-	TGTGCCAGCAGTTGGGGGCGGCTCAATGAGCAGTTCTTC	CASSWGRLNEQFF
TRBV27	TRBD1	TRBJ2-7	-	TGTGCCAGCAGTTCCGGACAGGGGGTTAACGAGCAGTACTTC	CASSSGQGVNEQYF
TRBV4-1	TRBD1	TRBJ2-2	-	TGCGCCAGCAGCCAAGGCAGGGGGTTAGGCCTCGGGGAGCTGTTTTTT	CASSQGRGLGLGELFF
TRBV4-1	-	TRBJ2-7	-	TGCGCCAGCAGCCAAGCAGGGGAATACGAGCAGTACTTC	CASSQAGEYEQYF
TRBV4-3	-	TRBJ1-1	few	TGCGCCAGCAGCCAAGATGGTCAGGGTTACACTGAAGCTTTCTTT	CASSQDGQGYTEAFF
TRBV4-3	-	TRBJ2-7	-	TGCGCCAGCAGCCAAGATAAGGGGGTGAACGAGCAGTACTTC	CASSQDKGVNEQYF
TRBV6-5	-	TRBJ1-2	-	TGTGCCAGCAGTTACCGAGACACGGGGTTTGGCTACACCTTC	CASSYRDTGFGYTF
TRBV4-1	TRBD1	TRBJ2-7	-	TGCGCCAGCAGCCAACACAGGGGGAGCTCCTACGAGCAGTACTTC	CASSQHRGSSYEQYF
TRBV6-6	-	TRBJ1-1	-	TGTGCCAGCAGTTATGAGAAACTGAACACTGAAGCTTTCTTT	CASSYEKLNTEAFF
TRBV5-4	TRBD1	TRBJ2-7	-	TGTGCCAGCAGCCTCCTACAGGGGGCGGACGAGCAGTACTTC	CASSLLQGADEQYF
TRBV27	TRBD2	TRBJ2-7	-	TGTGCCAGCAGTTTAGGACTAGCGGGGTACGAGCAGTACTTC	CASSLGLAGYEQYF
TRBV5-1	TRBD2	TRBJ2-1	-	TGCGCCAGCAGCTTCGAGGGAGGGCCGGGGAATGAGCAGTTCTTC	CASSFEGGPGNEQFF